The sequence of this T cell receptor (beta chain) was determined in a study of T cells after yellow fever vaccination. Regarding this clonotype: No antigen is known for it.

For TCR, cDNA came from 5'RACE template switching, which added a universal primer site and UMIs. TCRdb reprocessed the 5' RACE reads with MiXCR, giving one entry per CDR3 protein. The table includes around 550,000 distinct CDR3 sequences, around 21% detected once. Overall study results and limits: Subsequent booster samples again held most clones from primary vaccination (around 96% CD4, approximately 85% CD8). CD4 and CD8 compartments shared a small share of clonotypes.

Germline V gene data show CDR1 as MNHEY and CDR2 as SVGAGI. This CDR3 contains 15 residues. V was pared by 4 bases and J by 0 bases, with 12 bases between. This receptor was taken from a man between 25 and 39 years old who received the YFV17D yellow fever vaccine. The sample consisted of PBMCs, taken 15 days after the yellow fever booster vaccination. This sequence joins TRBV6-5 and TRBJ1-2, with D uncertain. This chain's CDR3 is CASSWSLGPNYGYTF. In nucleotides, the CDR3 is TGTGCCAGCAGTTGGTCTCTCGGGCCTAACTATGGCTACACCTTC.